This T cell receptor beta chain was identified in a study of T cells in Graves' hyperthyroidism and ophthalmopathy. Findings and limits, study-wide: The blood repertoire included most of the expanded thyroid clonotypes above 0.001. A 13 V-J signature model discriminated ophthalmopathy versus stable hyperthyroidism. Ophthalmopathy prediction by the model preceded onset by a median roughly 6 months.

Diagnoses used clinical symptoms, serum thyroxine and TRAb, thyroid ultrasound and orbital computed tomography. Germline V gene data show CDR1 as SGHDT and CDR2 as YYEEEE. The CDR3 spans 15 residues. The investigators amplified TCR beta CDR3 regions from RNA transcripts. First-round RT-PCR of the TCR CDR3 relied on the HTBI primer set. Each CDR3 protein gets one entry after TCRdb re-called the multiplex PCR reads with MiXCR. The sample yields 550,000 to 700,000 distinct CDR3 sequences, around 42% seen once. The sample holds a few counts of this clonotype. Its antigen is unidentified. Being one base from a much bigger clone, this may be a read error.

The chain carries TRBV5-6 and TRBJ2-5; either TRBD1 or TRBD2 may supply D (5 bases each). The sequenced sample consisted of peripheral blood or thyroid tissue (not recorded which). This clonotype originated in an adult woman with Graves' disease, either hyperthyroidism or ophthalmopathy (not recorded which). Here the CDR3 reads CASSTGAASSETKYF. The CDR3 nucleotides read TGTGCCAGCAGCACCGGGGCCGCATCCTCAGAGACCAAGTACTTC.